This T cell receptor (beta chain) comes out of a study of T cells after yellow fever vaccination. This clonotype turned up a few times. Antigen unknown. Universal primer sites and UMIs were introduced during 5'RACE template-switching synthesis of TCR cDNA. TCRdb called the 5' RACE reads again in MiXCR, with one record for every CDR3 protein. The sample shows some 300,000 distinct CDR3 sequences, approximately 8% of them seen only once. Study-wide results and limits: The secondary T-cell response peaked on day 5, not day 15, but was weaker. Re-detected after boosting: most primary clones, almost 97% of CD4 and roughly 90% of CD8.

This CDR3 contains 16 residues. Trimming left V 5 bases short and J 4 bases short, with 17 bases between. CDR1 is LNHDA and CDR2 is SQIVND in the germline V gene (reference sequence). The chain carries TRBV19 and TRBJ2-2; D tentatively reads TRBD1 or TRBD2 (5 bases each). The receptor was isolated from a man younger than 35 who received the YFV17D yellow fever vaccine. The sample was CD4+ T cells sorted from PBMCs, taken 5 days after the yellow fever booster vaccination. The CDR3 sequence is CASSHATGGGTGELFF. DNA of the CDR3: TGTGCCAGTAGTCACGCCACAGGAGGTGGCACCGGGGAGCTGTTTTTT.